The 4 T cell receptor beta chains in this list originate from one sample, sequenced in a study of human T cells and chemical hapten exposure. Time point: patch test 3, about 24 weeks after DPC sensitization. Regarding treatment: therapeutic diphenylcyclopropenone sensitization with weekly scalp DPC. TCRdb re-analysed the RACE reads in MiXCR, keeping a single row per CDR3 protein. The data hold over 55,000 distinct CDR3 sequences, with approximately 12% observed a single time. The sequencing used whole blood, collected in connection with sensitization to the hapten diphenylcyclopropenone (DPC). These receptors were collected from a woman aged 45-65 years with alopecia areata. Some clones in this sample may be carry-over from other donors' samples.

This clonotype was counted ten times or more. The J gene is TRBJ2-3, the V gene TRBV2, with D tentatively TRBD1 (5 bases). The germline V gene encodes CDR1 SNHLY and CDR2 FYNNEI. The CDR3 is made up of 13 amino acids. Trimming cost V 5 bases and J 4 bases, with 10 bases left between them. As DNA, the CDR3 is TGTGCCAGCAGTCTGGGCAGGGCAGATACGCAGTATTTT. It yields the protein CASSLGRADTQYF.

This sequence joins TRBV19 and TRBJ2-7; D not resolved. The CDR3 covers 13 residues. Trimming pared 5 bases from V and 2 bases from J, leaving 10 bases between. The germline CDR1 and CDR2 sequences are LNHDA and SQIVND (reference sequence). CDR3 region: CASSRSEAYEQYF. The DNA for the CDR3 is TGTGCCAGTAGTCGAAGTGAGGCCTACGAGCAGTACTTC.

CDR3 protein: CASSLRPSPLHF. For the CDR3, the DNA is TGTGCCAGCAGTTTACGCCCTTCACCCCTCCACTTT. V and J are TRBV12-3 or TRBV12-4 and TRBJ1-6, with D unresolved. The CDR3 has 12 amino acids. Trimming left V 2 bases short and J 9 bases short, with 5 bases between.

The rearrangement uses TRBV5-1 and TRBJ2-2, with 9 bases matching TRBD2. The CDR3 contains 16 residues. CDR1 is SGHRS and CDR2 is YFSETQ in the germline V gene. With 1 base clipped from V and 7 bases from J, the junction kept 8 bases outside the gene matches. The CDR3 is CASSLLRLAAIGELFF. CDR3 DNA: TGCGCCAGCAGCTTGCTAAGACTAGCGGCAATCGGGGAGCTGTTTTTT. The full variable domain, with the rest looked up from reference TRBV5-1 and TRBJ2-2, is KAGVTQTPRYLIKTRGQQVTLSCSPISGHRSVSWYQQTPGQGLQFLFEYFSETQRNKGNFPGRFSGRQFSNSRSEMNVSTLELGDSALYLCASSLLRLAAIGELFFGEGSRLTVL.